The clone carrying this TCR beta chain was detected only a few times. This CDR3 is 14 amino acids long. Germline CDR1 reads SGHAT; CDR2 reads FQNNGV. The V gene lost 1 base and the J gene lost 5 bases, with 6 bases spanning the gap. Recovered status in Cohort 3 required two negative PCRs, clearance, or symptom resolution. The method was immunoSEQ multiplex PCR; TCRdb's version includes in-frame clones alone and lacks a portion of them. The sample records approximately 170,000 clones, about 91% being singletons. These data originate in a study of blood T cell repertoires in COVID-19. Whole-study context: Nucleic acid was either cDNA or gDNA, and it came from T cells, B-cell-depleted T cells, or PBMCs.

The V gene is TRBV11-2, the J gene TRBJ1-6; D call uncertain. Sequencing was done on a sample of PBMCs or T cells enriched from blood (not recorded which). This clonotype originated in a woman aged 18 to 35 who had recovered from COVID-19. In DNA, the CDR3 is TGTGCCAGCAGCTTAGGGCAAGATAATTCACCCCTCCACTTT. This translates into CASSLGQDNSPLHF.